A single sample gave rise to the 8 T cell receptor beta chains below, sequenced in a study of control samples from healthy donors and cancer patients. Produced via immunoSEQ multiplex PCR; TCRdb's table is partial and in-frame only. The sample holds fewer than 200,000 clones, approximately 92% seen once. The sample was blood. The receptor source for this set is a woman aged 55-69 years in good health.

The chain links TRBV19 to TRBJ1-2; no definite D call. Trimming removed 2 bases at V and 7 bases at J, with 8 bases between. CDR3 size: 12 residues. CDR1 and CDR2 from the germline V gene are LNHDA and SQIVND (reference sequence). CDR3 nucleotide sequence: TGTGCCAGTAGTATAATAGGGAGTGGCTACACCTTC. The encoded protein is CASSIIGSGYTF.

The rearrangement links TRBV19 to TRBJ2-7, with D possibly matching TRBD2 (7 bases). Looked up from germline, CDR1 is LNHDA and CDR2 is SQIVND (reference sequence). The CDR3 length is 14 residues. V was trimmed by 5 bases and J by 4 bases, leaving 15 bases between them. The CDR3 loop reads CASSSGGVIYEQYF. CDR3 DNA: TGTGCCAGTAGTTCGGGGGGCGTAATTTACGAGCAGTACTTC.

The chain uses TRBV3-1 (or the pseudogene TRBV3-2) and TRBJ1-1; D is perhaps TRBD1 (5 bases). This CDR3 region has 13 residues. The V end was cut by 1 base, the J end by 7 bases, with 10 bases between. The germline gives CDR1 LGHDT, CDR2 YNNKEL (reference sequence). CDR3 sequence reads: CASSQGGADEAFF. CDR3 nucleotide sequence: TGTGCCAGCAGCCAAGGTGGGGCAGATGAAGCTTTCTTT.

The chain carries TRBV11-2 and TRBJ2-5; 9 bases map to TRBD2. The germline CDR1 and CDR2 sequences are SGHAT and FQNNGV. Trimming cost V 1 base and J 9 bases; bases outside gene matches: 9. The length of the CDR3 is 15 residues. The CDR3 spells CASSLGPSGARPQYF. CDR3 in DNA: TGTGCCAGCAGCTTAGGGCCTAGCGGGGCTCGGCCCCAGTACTTC.

The gene calls are TRBV4-3 and TRBJ1-2; TRBD1 matches at 8 bases. The CDR3 is made up of 17 amino acids. Germline assignment: CDR1 LGHNA and CDR2 YSLEER. With V trimmed by 0 bases and J by 8 bases, 14 bases remained unmatched. CDR3 sequence: CASSQEYHRGDPYGYTF. The CDR3, as DNA: TGCGCCAGCAGCCAAGAGTATCACAGGGGGGATCCCTACGGCTACACCTTC.

The chain carries TRBV6-2 or TRBV6-3 and TRBJ1-1; the D gene is possibly TRBD1 (6 bases). The V end lost 0 bases, the J end lost 6 bases, and 20 bases lay between the germline ends. CDR3 length: 17 residues. CDR1 and CDR2 (germline): MNHEY, SVGEGT. The CDR3 DNA sequence: TGTGCCAGCAGTTACTCCGGTTGGGGGGGGGCTTTGGCTGAAGCTTTCTTT. Translation gives CASSYSGWGGALAEAFF.

This chain uses TRBV6-1 with TRBJ2-6; 9 nucleotides line up with TRBD1. From germline, CDR1 is MNHNS and CDR2 SASEGT. This CDR3 comprises 23 residues. The junction had 20 bases not matched to a gene; V was cut back by 2 bases and J by 0 bases. DNA of the CDR3: TGTGCCAGCAGTGAATCTGCCGTCCCGGGACAGGGTTTAGTTCGCTCTGGGGCCAACGTCCTGACTTTC. Protein product: CASSESAVPGQGLVRSGANVLTF.

The chain joins TRBV19 to TRBJ1-1; no reliable D call. The germline CDR1 and CDR2 sequences are LNHDA and SQIVND (reference sequence). The V end was cut by 6 bases, the J end by 2 bases, with 4 bases between. CDR3 length: 11 amino acids. The CDR3 DNA reads TGTGCCAGTAGACGAAACACTGAAGCTTTCTTT. Protein: CASRRNTEAFF.